In this sample, the clone carrying this TCR beta chain turned up a few times. The antigen remains unidentified. Clones were sequenced by immunoSEQ multiplex PCR, and TCRdb holds only the in-frame ones, with some missing. The table lists tens of thousands of clones, approximately 89% of them singletons. These data come from a study of OX40 agonist ivuxolimab in advanced cancers. As for the study in general: Therapy given before enrollment (anti-PD-1, anti-PD-L1 or anti-CTLA-4) was allowed, and around 40% had some. Notes on the study in general: At 0.1 to 3.0 mg/kg, clonal expansion of CD4+ and CD8+ blood T cells had occurred by week 6.

The CDR3 has 15 amino acids. Sample: CD4+ or CD8+ T cells sorted from blood, taken in a trial of the OX40 agonist ivuxolimab. The chain combines TRBV12-2 with TRBJ1-2. TRBV12-2 is assigned pseudogene status. The origin of this receptor is an adult with an advanced solid tumor such as melanoma, head and neck, liver or kidney cancer. In DNA, the CDR3 is TGTGCAAGTCGCTTGAGACGAATCCCTAACTATGGCTACACCTTC. The encoded protein is CASRLRRIPNYGYTF.